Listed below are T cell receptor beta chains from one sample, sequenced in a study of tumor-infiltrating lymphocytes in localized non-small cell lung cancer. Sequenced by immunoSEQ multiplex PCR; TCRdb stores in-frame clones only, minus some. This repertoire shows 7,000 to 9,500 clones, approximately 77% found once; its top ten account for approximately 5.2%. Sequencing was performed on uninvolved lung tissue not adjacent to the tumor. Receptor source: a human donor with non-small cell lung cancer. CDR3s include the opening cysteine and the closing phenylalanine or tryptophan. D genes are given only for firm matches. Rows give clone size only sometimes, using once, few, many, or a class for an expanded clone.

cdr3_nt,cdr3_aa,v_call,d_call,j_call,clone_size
TGTGCCAGTACCCCCGACGTAGGGGGGCTCCTGAACACTGAAGCTTTCTTT,CASTPDVGGLLNTEAFF,TRBV19,-,TRBJ1-1,-
TGTGCCAGCAGTGAAGGTCCGGCTAGAGAGAGTGAGCAGTTCTTC,CASSEGPARESEQFF,TRBV6-1,-,TRBJ2-1,-
TGTGCCAGCAGTTCGAGCGGACAGCCCTCCTACGAGCAGTACTTC,CASSSSGQPSYEQYF,TRBV28,-,TRBJ2-7,-
TGTGCCAGCAGTTTTAGCCCGACCGACAATGAGCAGTTCTTC,CASSFSPTDNEQFF,TRBV7-3,-,TRBJ2-1,-
TGTGCCAGCAGCTTCGGCGGGATGATCTACGAGCAGTACTTC,CASSFGGMIYEQYF,TRBV7-2,-,TRBJ2-7,-
TGTGCCAGCCGACTAGGACAGACCCAAGAGACCCAGTACTTC,CASRLGQTQETQYF,TRBV10-3,-,TRBJ2-5,once
TGTGCCAGCAGTTTATCCGAGGGGGACACAGGCTACGAGCAGTACTTC,CASSLSEGDTGYEQYF,TRBV27,-,TRBJ2-7,-
TGTGCCAGCAGCCAAGAACTCTCGGGGCAAGAGACCCAGTACTTC,CASSQELSGQETQYF,TRBV4-2,-,TRBJ2-5,-
TGTGCCAGCAGCCGTAGCGGGAGTTCATACAATGAGCAGTTCTTC,CASSRSGSSYNEQFF,TRBV7-2,TRBD2,TRBJ2-1,-
TGTGCCAGTAGTATGACAGGGGCACAGGGCTACGAGCAGTACTTC,CASSMTGAQGYEQYF,TRBV19,TRBD1,TRBJ2-7,once
TGTGCCAGCAGTTACGACGGGGGGCGTCAGCCCCAGCATTTT,CASSYDGGRQPQHF,TRBV6-5,-,TRBJ1-5,-
TGTGCCAGCAGCATTGGGGGATACGGCTACACCTTC,CASSIGGYGYTF,TRBV21-1,-,TRBJ1-2,-
TGTGCCTGGAGTGGTGCTGGCACTGAAGCTTTCTTT,CAWSGAGTEAFF,TRBV30,-,TRBJ1-1,few
TGTGCCAGCAGCTTAGATTCCGGCACGTATGGCTACACCTTC,CASSLDSGTYGYTF,TRBV7-2,-,TRBJ1-2,few
TGCAGCGTTGAAGATCTTTTGGCCAATGAGCAGTTCTTC,CSVEDLLANEQFF,TRBV29-1,-,TRBJ2-1,-
TGTGCCAGCGGGGAGGGGGGGACGAACACTGAAGCTTTCTTT,CASGEGGTNTEAFF,TRBV2,-,TRBJ1-1,few
TGTGCCAGCAGTCCCCCGGGACTAGTCTACGAGCAGTACTTC,CASSPPGLVYEQYF,TRBV28,TRBD2,TRBJ2-7,-
TGTGCCAGCAGTCGCCGAAACGAGCAGTACTTC,CASSRRNEQYF,TRBV6-5,-,TRBJ2-7,-
TGTGCCAGCAGCCGTCGTGGGGGCACTAACACAGATACGCAGTATTTT,CASSRRGGTNTDTQYF,TRBV7-2,-,TRBJ2-3,-
TGTGCCTGGATGGGGTTTGCTGAAGCTTTCTTT,CAWMGFAEAFF,TRBV30,-,TRBJ1-1,-
TGCGCCAGCAGCCCGTCGGCGGAAGGCGACTATGGCTACACCTTC,CASSPSAEGDYGYTF,TRBV4-1,-,TRBJ1-2,-
TGTGCCAGCAGCCTTTTCGAGGGAGACAATGAGCAGTTCTTC,CASSLFEGDNEQFF,TRBV7-3,-,TRBJ2-1,-
TGCAGCGGAGGACAGCGGAACACGGAGCAGTACTTC,CSGGQRNTEQYF,TRBV29-1,-,TRBJ2-7,-
TGCAGCGTTGAATTCATTAGCGGGGGCCACACAGATACGCAGTATTTT,CSVEFISGGHTDTQYF,TRBV29-1,TRBD2,TRBJ2-3,few
TGTGCCAGTAGTCCCTTAAATCAGCCCCAGCATTTT,CASSPLNQPQHF,TRBV19,-,TRBJ1-5,-
TGTGCCAGTCGCAACGGGGGGGAATGGAACACTGAAGCTTTCTTT,CASRNGGEWNTEAFF,TRBV19,-,TRBJ1-1,-
TGTGCCAGTAACTCCGGCCCGGCAACTAATGAAAAACTGTTTTTT,CASNSGPATNEKLFF,TRBV19,-,TRBJ1-4,-
TGCGCCAGCAGCTTGATGGCGGATCAAGAGACCCAGTACTTC,CASSLMADQETQYF,TRBV5-1,-,TRBJ2-5,-
TGTGCCAGTAGTATCTCCTGGACAGGTTATCAGCCCCAGCATTTT,CASSISWTGYQPQHF,TRBV19,TRBD1,TRBJ1-5,-
TGTGCCAGCAGTCGGCAAAGTTCACCCCTCCACTTT,CASSRQSSPLHF,TRBV28,-,TRBJ1-6,few
TGTGCCAGCAGTTTAGGGATAGAGGGGGGGGAGGACACCGGGGAGCTGTTTTTT,CASSLGIEGGEDTGELFF,TRBV28,-,TRBJ2-2,-
TGTGCCAGCAGCGGGAGGACAGGGGGCCGTAGTCAGCCCCAGCATTTT,CASSGRTGGRSQPQHF,TRBV5-6,TRBD1,TRBJ1-5,-
TGTGCCAGCAGTCGTTCTACCGATAGCAACTATGGCTACACCTTC,CASSRSTDSNYGYTF,TRBV2,-,TRBJ1-2,-
TGTGCCAGTATTCCGGGACACCAATTTTATGGCTACACCTTC,CASIPGHQFYGYTF,TRBV19,-,TRBJ1-2,-
TGCGCCAGCAGCTTGGACCCCGCGGGACAGGGGCCTAACGAGCAGTACTTC,CASSLDPAGQGPNEQYF,TRBV5-1,TRBD1,TRBJ2-7,-
TGTGCCAGTGCAAAAGAAGGTGGAGATACGCAGTATTTT,CASAKEGGDTQYF,TRBV19,-,TRBJ2-3,-
TGTGCCAGCACCTTCGGGGACAGGGGATCGAGCGAGCAGTACTTC,CASTFGDRGSSEQYF,TRBV28,TRBD1,TRBJ2-7,-
TGTGCCAGCAGCTCCCGACAGGTCCCTGGAAACACCATATATTTT,CASSSRQVPGNTIYF,TRBV7-9,-,TRBJ1-3,few
TGCAGCGTTGAGGGACAGGACGTCTACGAGCAGTACTTC,CSVEGQDVYEQYF,TRBV29-1,TRBD1,TRBJ2-7,-
TGTGCCAGCAGTGAATCAGGGAGGTTAGGAGAGACCCAGTACTTC,CASSESGRLGETQYF,TRBV2,-,TRBJ2-5,-
TGTGCCAGCAGTTTATCGCCAGCCTACAGACCCTATGGCTACACCTTC,CASSLSPAYRPYGYTF,TRBV27,-,TRBJ1-2,-
TGCGCCAGCAGCGGTGCTAGCACAGATACGCAGTATTTT,CASSGASTDTQYF,TRBV5-1,-,TRBJ2-3,-
TGTGCCAGCAGTCCTCGGACAGGGGCCTCTGGAAACACCATATATTTT,CASSPRTGASGNTIYF,TRBV28,TRBD1,TRBJ1-3,-
TGTGCCAGCAGTCCGGGCGGTAGCAATCAGCCCCAGCATTTT,CASSPGGSNQPQHF,TRBV6-5,-,TRBJ1-5,-
TGTGCCTGGAGTGCCGGGACAGATACGCAGTATTTT,CAWSAGTDTQYF,TRBV30,-,TRBJ2-3,-
TGTGCCAGCACTGGGACAGGGGGTAGAAGCACTGAAGCTTTCTTT,CASTGTGGRSTEAFF,TRBV2,TRBD1,TRBJ1-1,once
TGTGCCAGCAGCACTCGGACAGGGGTAGACGGCACAGATACGCAGTATTTT,CASSTRTGVDGTDTQYF,TRBV9,TRBD1,TRBJ2-3,-
TGTGCCAGCAGCGCTGGGATGGAGACCCAGTACTTC,CASSAGMETQYF,TRBV9,-,TRBJ2-5,-
TGTGCCTGGAGAAAGACTAGTGGCTACACCTTC,CAWRKTSGYTF,TRBV30,-,TRBJ1-2,-
TGTGCCAGCAGCTTACGGGCGAGCCACGAGCAGTACTTC,CASSLRASHEQYF,TRBV7-2,-,TRBJ2-7,once
TGTGCCAGCAGCCCGGACAGGTTCTACGAGCAGTACTTC,CASSPDRFYEQYF,TRBV2,TRBD1,TRBJ2-7,-